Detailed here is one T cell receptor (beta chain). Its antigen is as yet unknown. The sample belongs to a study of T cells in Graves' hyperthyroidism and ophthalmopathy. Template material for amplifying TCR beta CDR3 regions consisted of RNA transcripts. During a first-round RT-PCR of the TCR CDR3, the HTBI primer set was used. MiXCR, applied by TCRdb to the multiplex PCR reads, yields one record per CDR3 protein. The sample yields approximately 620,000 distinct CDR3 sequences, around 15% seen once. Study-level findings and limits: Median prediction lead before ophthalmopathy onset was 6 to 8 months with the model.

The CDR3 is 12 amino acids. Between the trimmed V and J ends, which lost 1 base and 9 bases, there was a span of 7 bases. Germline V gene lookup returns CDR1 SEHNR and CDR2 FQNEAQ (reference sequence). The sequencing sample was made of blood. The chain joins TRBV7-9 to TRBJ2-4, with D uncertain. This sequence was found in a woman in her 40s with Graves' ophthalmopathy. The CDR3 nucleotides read TGTGCCAGCAGCTTAGGGCTGGGCATTCAGTACTTC. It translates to CASSLGLGIQYF.